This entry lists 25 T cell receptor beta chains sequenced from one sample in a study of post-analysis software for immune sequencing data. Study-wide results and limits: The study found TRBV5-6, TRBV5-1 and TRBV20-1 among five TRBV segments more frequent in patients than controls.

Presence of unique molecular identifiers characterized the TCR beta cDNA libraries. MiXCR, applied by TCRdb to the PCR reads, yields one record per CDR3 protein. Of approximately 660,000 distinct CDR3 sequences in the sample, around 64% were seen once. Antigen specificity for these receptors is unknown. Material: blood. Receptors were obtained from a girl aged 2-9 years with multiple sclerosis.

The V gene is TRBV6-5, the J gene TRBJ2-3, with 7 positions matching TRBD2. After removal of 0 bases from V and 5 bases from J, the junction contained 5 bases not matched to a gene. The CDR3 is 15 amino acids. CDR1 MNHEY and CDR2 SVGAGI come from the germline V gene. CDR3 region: CASSYSEGGQDTQYF. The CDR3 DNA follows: TGTGCCAGCAGTTACTCCGAGGGAGGGCAAGATACGCAGTATTTT.

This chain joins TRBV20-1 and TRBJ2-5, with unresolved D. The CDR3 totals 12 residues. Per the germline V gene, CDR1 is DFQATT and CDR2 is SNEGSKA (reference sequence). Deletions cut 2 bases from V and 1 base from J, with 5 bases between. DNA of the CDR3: TGCAGTGCTAGACAGTTCCAAGAGACCCAGTACTTC. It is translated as CSARQFQETQYF.

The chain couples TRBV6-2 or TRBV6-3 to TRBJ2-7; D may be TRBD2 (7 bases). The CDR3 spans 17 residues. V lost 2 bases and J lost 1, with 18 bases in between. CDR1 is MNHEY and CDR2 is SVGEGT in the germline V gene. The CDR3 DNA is TGTGCCAGCAGTTACGGGCGGCGGGGGCGTGGATCCTACGAGCAGTACTTC. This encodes CASSYGRRGRGSYEQYF.

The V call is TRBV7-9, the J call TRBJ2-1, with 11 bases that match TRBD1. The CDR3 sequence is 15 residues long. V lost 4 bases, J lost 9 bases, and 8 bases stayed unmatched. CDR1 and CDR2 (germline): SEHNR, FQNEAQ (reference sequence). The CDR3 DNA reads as TGTGCCAGCAGCTCTGCGGGACAGGGGGACCTTGAGCAGTTCTTC. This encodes CASSSAGQGDLEQFF.

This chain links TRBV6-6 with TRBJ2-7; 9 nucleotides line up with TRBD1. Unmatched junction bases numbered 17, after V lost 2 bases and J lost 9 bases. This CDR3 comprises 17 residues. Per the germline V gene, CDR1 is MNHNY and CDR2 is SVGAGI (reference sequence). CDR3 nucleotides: TGTGCCAGCAGTTACGTAACCGGGACAGGGTCTCCGGGTGTGCAGTACTTC. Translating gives CASSYVTGTGSPGVQYF.

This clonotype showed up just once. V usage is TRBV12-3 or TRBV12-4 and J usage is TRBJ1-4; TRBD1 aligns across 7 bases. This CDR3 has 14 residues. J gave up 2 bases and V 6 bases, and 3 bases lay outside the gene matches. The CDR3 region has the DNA TGTGCCAGCAGCCCGGGACAGACTAATGAAAAACTGTTTTTT. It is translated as CASSPGQTNEKLFF.

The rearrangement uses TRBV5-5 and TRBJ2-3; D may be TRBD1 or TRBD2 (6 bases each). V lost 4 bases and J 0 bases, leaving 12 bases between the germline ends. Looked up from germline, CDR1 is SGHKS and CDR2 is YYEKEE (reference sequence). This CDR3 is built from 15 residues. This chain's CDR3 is CASSPQGGSTDTQYF. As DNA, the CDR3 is TGTGCCAGCAGCCCACAGGGAGGTAGCACAGATACGCAGTATTTT.

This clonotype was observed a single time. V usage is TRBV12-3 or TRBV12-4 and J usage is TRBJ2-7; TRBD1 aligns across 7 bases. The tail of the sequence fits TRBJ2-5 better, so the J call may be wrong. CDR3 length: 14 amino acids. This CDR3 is CASSLNRGDETQYF. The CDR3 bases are TGTGCCAGCAGTTTAAACAGGGGCGATGAGACCCAGTACTTC.

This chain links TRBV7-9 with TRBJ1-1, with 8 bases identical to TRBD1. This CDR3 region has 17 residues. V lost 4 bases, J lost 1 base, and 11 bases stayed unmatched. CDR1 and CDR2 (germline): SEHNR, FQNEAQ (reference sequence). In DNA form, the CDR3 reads TGTGCCAGCAGCTACCGTCCCGGGACAGGTTCGAACACTGAAGCTTTCTTT. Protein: CASSYRPGTGSNTEAFF.

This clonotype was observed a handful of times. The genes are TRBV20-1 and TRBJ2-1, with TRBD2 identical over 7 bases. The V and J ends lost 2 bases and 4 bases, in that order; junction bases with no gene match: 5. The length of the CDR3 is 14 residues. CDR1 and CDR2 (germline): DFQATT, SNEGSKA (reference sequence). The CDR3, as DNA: TGCAGTGCTAGACCAACTAGCGCATACAATGAGCAGTTCTTC. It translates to CSARPTSAYNEQFF.

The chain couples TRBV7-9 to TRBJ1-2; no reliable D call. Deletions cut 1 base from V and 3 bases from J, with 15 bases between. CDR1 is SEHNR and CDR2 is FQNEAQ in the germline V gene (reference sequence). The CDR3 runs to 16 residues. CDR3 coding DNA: TGTGCCAGCAGCTTAGGAAACGGTCGGCTTGACTATGGCTACACCTTC. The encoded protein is CASSLGNGRLDYGYTF. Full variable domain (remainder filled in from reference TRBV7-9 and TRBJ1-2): DTGVSQNPRHKITKRGQNVTFRCDPISEHNRLYWYRQTLGQGPEFLTYFQNEAQLEKSRLLSDRFSAERPKGSFSTLEIQRTEQGDSAMYLCASSLGNGRLDYGYTFGSGTRLTVV.

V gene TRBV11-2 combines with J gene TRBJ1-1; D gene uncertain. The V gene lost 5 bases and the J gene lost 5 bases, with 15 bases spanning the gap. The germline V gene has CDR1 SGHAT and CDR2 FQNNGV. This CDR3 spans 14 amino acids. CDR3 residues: CASSTVLRRTEAFF. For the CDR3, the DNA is TGTGCCAGCAGCACAGTTCTGCGACGGACTGAAGCTTTCTTT.

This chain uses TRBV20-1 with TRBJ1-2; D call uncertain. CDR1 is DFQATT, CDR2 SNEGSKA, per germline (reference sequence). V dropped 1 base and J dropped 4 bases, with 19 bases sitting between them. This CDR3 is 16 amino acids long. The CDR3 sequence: CSARVGPPVWGYGYTF. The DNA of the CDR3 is TGCAGTGCTAGAGTTGGGCCTCCTGTGTGGGGCTATGGCTACACCTTC.

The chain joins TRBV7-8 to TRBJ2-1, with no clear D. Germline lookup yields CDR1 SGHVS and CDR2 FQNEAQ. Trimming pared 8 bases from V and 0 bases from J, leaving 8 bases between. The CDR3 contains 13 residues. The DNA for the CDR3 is TGTGCCAGCTTGGTGAGCTCCTACAATGAGCAGTTCTTC. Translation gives CASLVSSYNEQFF.

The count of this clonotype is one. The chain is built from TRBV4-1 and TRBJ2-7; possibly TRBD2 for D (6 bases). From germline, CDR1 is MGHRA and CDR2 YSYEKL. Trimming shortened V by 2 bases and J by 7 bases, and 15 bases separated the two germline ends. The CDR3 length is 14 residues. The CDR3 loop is CASSQRRGAGEQYF. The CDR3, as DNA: TGCGCCAGCAGCCAACGTCGGGGCGCGGGGGAGCAGTACTTC.

The CDR3 nucleotides read TGTGCCAGCAGTCACGGGACAGGCGATCAGCCCCAGCATTTT. It yields the protein CASSHGTGDQPQHF. The chain is built from TRBV27 and TRBJ1-5; 8 bases line up with TRBD1. Germline loops: CDR1 MNHEY, CDR2 SMNVEV (reference sequence). This CDR3 has 14 amino acids. Trimming took 5 bases from V and 5 from J; bases not matched to a gene: 5.

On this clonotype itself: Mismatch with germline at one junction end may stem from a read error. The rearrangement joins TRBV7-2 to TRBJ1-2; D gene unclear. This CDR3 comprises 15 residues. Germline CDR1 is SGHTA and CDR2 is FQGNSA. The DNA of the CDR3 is TGTGCCAGCAGCTCCCCGACTGAAGCTAACCATGGCTACACCTTC. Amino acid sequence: CASSSPTEANHGYTF.

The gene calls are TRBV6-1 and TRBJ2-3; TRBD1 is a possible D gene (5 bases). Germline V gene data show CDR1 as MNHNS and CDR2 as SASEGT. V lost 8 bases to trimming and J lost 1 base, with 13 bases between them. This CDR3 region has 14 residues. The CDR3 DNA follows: TGTGCCAGCTTTCCAGGGTGGCGCACAGATACGCAGTATTTT. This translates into CASFPGWRTDTQYF.

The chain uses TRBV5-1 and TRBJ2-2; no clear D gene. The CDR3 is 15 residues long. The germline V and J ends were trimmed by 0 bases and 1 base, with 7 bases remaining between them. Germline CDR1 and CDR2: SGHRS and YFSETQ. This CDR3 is CASSLEAENTGELFF. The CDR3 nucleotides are TGCGCCAGCAGCTTGGAGGCGGAGAACACCGGGGAGCTGTTTTTT. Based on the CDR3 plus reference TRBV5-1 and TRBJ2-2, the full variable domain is KAGVTQTPRYLIKTRGQQVTLSCSPISGHRSVSWYQQTPGQGLQFLFEYFSETQRNKGNFPGRFSGRQFSNSRSEMNVSTLELGDSALYLCASSLEAENTGELFFGEGSRLTVL.

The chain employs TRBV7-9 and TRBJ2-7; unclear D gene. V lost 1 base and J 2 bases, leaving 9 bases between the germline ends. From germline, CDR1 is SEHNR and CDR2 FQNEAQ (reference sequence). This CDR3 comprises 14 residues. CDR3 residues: CASSLVGLTYEQYF. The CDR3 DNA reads TGTGCCAGCAGCTTAGTCGGGTTGACCTACGAGCAGTACTTC.

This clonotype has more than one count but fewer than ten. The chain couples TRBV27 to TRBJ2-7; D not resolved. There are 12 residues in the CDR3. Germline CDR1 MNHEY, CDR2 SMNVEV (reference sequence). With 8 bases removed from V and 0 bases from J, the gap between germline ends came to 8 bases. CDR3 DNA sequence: TGTGCCAGCCGAGGTCCCTCCTACGAGCAGTACTTC. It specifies CASRGPSYEQYF.

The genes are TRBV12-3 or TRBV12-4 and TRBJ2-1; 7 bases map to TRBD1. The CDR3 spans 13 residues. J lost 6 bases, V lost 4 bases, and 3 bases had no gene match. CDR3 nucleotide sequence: TGTGCCAGCAGTTCAGACAGGGCCAATGAGCAGTTCTTC. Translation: CASSSDRANEQFF.

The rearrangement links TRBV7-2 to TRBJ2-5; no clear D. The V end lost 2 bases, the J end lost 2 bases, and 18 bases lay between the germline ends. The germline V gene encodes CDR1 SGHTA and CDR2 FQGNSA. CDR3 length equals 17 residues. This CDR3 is CASSLSSATNHQETQYF. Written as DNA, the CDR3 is TGTGCCAGCAGCTTATCATCCGCGACAAACCATCAAGAGACCCAGTACTTC.

CDR3 nucleotide sequence: TGTGCCAGCAGCTTAGGTCATTCCCCCCGGGAGACCCAGTACTTC. Amino acids: CASSLGHSPRETQYF. The rearrangement joins TRBV11-2 to TRBJ2-5; D ambiguous. The CDR3 length is 15 residues. V was cut by 1 base and J by 5 bases, with 14 bases left in between. The germline V gene encodes CDR1 SGHAT and CDR2 FQNNGV.

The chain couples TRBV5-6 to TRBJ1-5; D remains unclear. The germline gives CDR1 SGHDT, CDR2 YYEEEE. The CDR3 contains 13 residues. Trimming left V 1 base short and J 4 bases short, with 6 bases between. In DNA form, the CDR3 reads TGTGCCAGCAGCTTGCACGGGAATCAGCCCCAGCATTTT. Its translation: CASSLHGNQPQHF.